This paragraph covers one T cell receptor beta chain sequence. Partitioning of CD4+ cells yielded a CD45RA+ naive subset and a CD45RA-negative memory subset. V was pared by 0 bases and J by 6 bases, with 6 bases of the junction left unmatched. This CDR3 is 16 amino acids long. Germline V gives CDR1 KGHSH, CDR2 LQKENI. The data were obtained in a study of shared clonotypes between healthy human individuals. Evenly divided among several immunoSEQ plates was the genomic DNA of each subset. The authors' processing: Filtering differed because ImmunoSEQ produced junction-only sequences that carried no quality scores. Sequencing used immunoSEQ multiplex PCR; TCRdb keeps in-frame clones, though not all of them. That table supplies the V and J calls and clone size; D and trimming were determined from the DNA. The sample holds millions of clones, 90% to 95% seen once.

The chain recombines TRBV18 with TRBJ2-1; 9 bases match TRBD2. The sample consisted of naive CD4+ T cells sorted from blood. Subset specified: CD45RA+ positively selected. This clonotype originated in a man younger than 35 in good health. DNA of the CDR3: TGTGCCAGCTCACCACCAAGACTAGCGGCCCTCAATGAGCAGTTCTTC. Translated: CASSPPRLAALNEQFF.